These 23 T cell receptor beta chains were all obtained from the same sample, sequenced in a study of cytomegalovirus exposure and HLA in healthy donors. PCR involved 60 Vbeta and 13 Jbeta primers. Libraries were prepared by immunoSEQ multiplex PCR; TCRdb keeps only in-frame clonotypes and omits some of them. The table shows 100,000 or so clones, with 70% to 75% occurring only once. The sample was PBMCs. The origin of the receptors is a man aged 40-49 years in good health and CMV-seronegative.

The chain uses TRBV11-2 and TRBJ2-7; weak D call: TRBD2 (6 bases). Trimming cost V 5 bases and J 3 bases, with 23 bases left between them. The CDR3 length is 17 residues. Per germline, CDR1 SGHAT and CDR2 FQNNGV. The CDR3 sequence: CASSTLGGNEVSYEQYF. The CDR3 DNA reads as TGTGCCAGCAGCACCTTGGGGGGAAACGAGGTGAGCTACGAGCAGTACTTC.

This rearrangement joins TRBV19 to TRBJ1-3, with a tentative D call TRBD1 (6 bases). Germline V gene lookup returns CDR1 LNHDA and CDR2 SQIVND (reference sequence). This CDR3 region has 16 residues. Trimming took 6 bases from V and 0 from J, leaving 15 bases between them. The CDR3 region is CASRGTQEFSGNTIYF. CDR3 DNA: TGTGCCAGTAGGGGGACACAAGAATTCTCTGGAAACACCATATATTTT.

The genes are TRBV19 and TRBJ2-1; no firm D call. This CDR3 is 14 amino acids long. Deletions cut 4 bases from V and 4 bases from J, with 11 bases between. Germline-derived CDR1 and CDR2 are LNHDA and SQIVND (reference sequence). The CDR3 DNA sequence: TGTGCCAGTAGTAGGGCCTTAATATACAATGAGCAGTTCTTC. Translation gives CASSRALIYNEQFF.

The chain combines TRBV29-1 with TRBJ2-1, with 8 bases aligning to TRBD2. After removal of 4 bases from V and 0 bases from J, the junction contained 17 bases not matched to a gene. CDR3 size: 19 residues. Germline loops: CDR1 SQVTM, CDR2 ANQGSEA. This CDR3 reads CSVGPEIAGPQSSYNEQFF. CDR3 DNA: TGCAGCGTTGGGCCCGAGATAGCGGGGCCCCAGAGCTCCTACAATGAGCAGTTCTTC.

This clone was observed a single time. V gene TRBV14 combines with J gene TRBJ1-3; D not resolved. CDR1 is SGHDN and CDR2 is FVKESK in the germline V gene. Trimming shortened V by 6 bases and J by 0 bases, and 6 bases separated the two germline ends. The CDR3 runs to 13 residues. The CDR3 DNA is TGTGCCAGCAGGCCCAGCTCTGGAAACACCATATATTTT. Translated: CASRPSSGNTIYF.

In its sample, this clone was seen a few times. The V and J genes are TRBV5-4 and TRBJ2-3, with 8 bases matching TRBD2. The V gene end was trimmed by 4 bases and the J gene end by 4 bases; junction bases not matched to a gene: 11. The CDR3 has 16 amino acids. From germline, CDR1 is SGHNT and CDR2 YYREEE (reference sequence). CDR3 coding DNA: TGTGCCAGCAGCCCATATTCGCGGGGGGTAGCAGATACGCAGTATTTT. Amino acid sequence: CASSPYSRGVADTQYF.

The V gene is TRBV2, the J gene TRBJ2-2, with a tentative D call TRBD1 (6 bases). V was clipped by 4 bases and J by 3 bases, with 15 bases between them. CDR3 length: 16 residues. Germline CDR1 SNHLY, CDR2 FYNNEI. The CDR3 nucleotides read TGTGCCAGCAGTGCGGAGGCAGGGGCCTACACCGGGGAGCTGTTTTTT. Translating it yields CASSAEAGAYTGELFF.

The V call is TRBV7-6, the J call TRBJ1-1, with 9 nucleotides matching TRBD1. The CDR3 is 15 amino acids. The trim removed 4 bases at V and 1 base at J, leaving 4 bases unmatched. The V gene's germline CDR1 is SGHVS and CDR2 FNYEAQ. The CDR3 sequence is CASSSRTGANTEAFF. The CDR3 nucleotides are TGTGCCAGCAGCTCGAGGACAGGGGCGAACACTGAAGCTTTCTTT.

The count of this clone is one. The J gene is TRBJ2-7, the V gene TRBV4-1; 8 bases agree with TRBD2. The germline V gene has CDR1 MGHRA and CDR2 YSYEKL. With 0 bases clipped from V and 4 bases from J, the junction kept 8 bases outside the gene matches. The CDR3 spans 16 residues. For the CDR3, the DNA is TGCGCCAGCAGCCAAGATTATGCGGGAGGAGGATACGAGCAGTACTTC. Protein sequence: CASSQDYAGGGYEQYF.

This clone has more than one count but fewer than ten. The V call is TRBV6-1, the J call TRBJ1-5, with a tentative D call TRBD1 (6 bases). V lost 3 bases to trimming and J lost 2 bases, with 8 bases between them. The CDR3 length is 14 residues. CDR1 is MNHNS and CDR2 is SASEGT in the germline V gene. CDR3 amino acids: CASSDNRGNQPQHF. CDR3 in DNA: TGTGCCAGCAGTGATAACAGGGGCAATCAGCCCCAGCATTTT.

This chain links TRBV5-1 with TRBJ2-5; the D gene is possibly TRBD2 (6 bases). The CDR3 spans 15 residues. Germline V gene lookup returns CDR1 SGHRS and CDR2 YFSETQ. V lost 0 bases to trimming and J lost 5 bases, with 14 bases between them. The CDR3 DNA reads as TGCGCCAGCAGCTTGGTTGCCCCGGGGGTGGAGACCCAGTACTTC. Encoded protein: CASSLVAPGVETQYF.

The genes are TRBV30 and TRBJ2-5; D not certain. The DNA end favors TRBJ2-7, so the J call may be wrong. The CDR3 is 14 amino acids. Germline V gives CDR1 GTSNPN, CDR2 SVGIG (reference sequence). CDR3 in DNA: TGTGCCTGGACATCGACTCGGCTAGTCTACGAGCAGTACTTC. It is translated as CAWTSTRLVYEQYF.

This rearrangement joins TRBV30 to TRBJ1-5, with no clear D. The CDR3 has 13 residues. Germline CDR1 is GTSNPN and CDR2 is SVGIG (reference sequence). V gave up 0 bases and J gave up 7 bases, with 10 bases separating them. CDR3 DNA: TGTGCCTGGAGTGTCTATCGAGGGCAGCCCCAGCATTTT. This codes for CAWSVYRGQPQHF.

This CDR3 is CASSQDTELNTGELFF. As DNA, the CDR3 is TGTGCCAGCAGCCAAGATACGGAGTTAAACACCGGGGAGCTGTTTTTT. The rearrangement joins TRBV4-2 to TRBJ2-2, with D hard to call. This CDR3 spans 16 amino acids. Per the germline V gene, CDR1 is LGHNA and CDR2 is YNFKEQ. V gave up 0 bases and J gave up 2 bases, with 10 bases separating them.

The chain uses TRBV10-1 and TRBJ1-2; D is uncertain. Germline lookup yields CDR1 WNHNN and CDR2 SYGVQD (reference sequence). With 5 bases removed from V and 3 bases from J, the gap between germline ends came to 10 bases. This CDR3 spans 13 amino acids. CDR3 bases: TGCGCCAGCAGTCTCCTCGCGGACTATGGCTACACCTTC. Translated, it gives CASSLLADYGYTF.

V is TRBV28 and J is TRBJ2-7, with 8 bases that match TRBD1. The CDR3 is 17 amino acids. Germline CDR1 is MDHEN and CDR2 is SYDVKM. V trimming: 4 bases; J trimming: 0 bases; junction bases outside the gene matches: 11. The CDR3 loop is CASSSLGGQETSYEQYF. The CDR3 region has the DNA TGTGCCAGCAGTTCCCTAGGGGGACAGGAAACCTCCTACGAGCAGTACTTC.

V and J are TRBV18 and TRBJ1-3; TRBD1 matches 7 bases. Germline trimming cut 2 bases from V and 0 bases from J; bases unmatched to any gene: 7. Germline loops: CDR1 KGHSH, CDR2 LQKENI. The CDR3 consists of 17 residues. The CDR3 protein is CASSPRQGINSGNTIYF. The CDR3 DNA sequence: TGTGCCAGCTCACCAAGACAGGGTATTAACTCTGGAAACACCATATATTTT.

The chain employs TRBV6-5 and TRBJ1-1; a weak D match, TRBD1 (5 bases). The CDR3 is made up of 13 amino acids. Trimming left V 8 bases short and J 2 bases short, with 12 bases between. From germline, CDR1 is MNHEY and CDR2 SVGAGI. CDR3 nucleotides: TGTGCCAGCGGGAGGGGCTCCAACACTGAAGCTTTCTTT. It translates to CASGRGSNTEAFF.

The J gene is TRBJ2-1, the V gene TRBV27; D may be TRBD1 (5 bases). This CDR3 comprises 14 residues. Germline CDR1 is MNHEY and CDR2 is SMNVEV (reference sequence). Trimming left V 8 bases short and J 3 bases short, with 14 bases between. As DNA, the CDR3 is TGTGCCAGCCGCAGGACACCCGTCTACAATGAGCAGTTCTTC. This sequence encodes CASRRTPVYNEQFF.

The chain is built from TRBV30 and TRBJ1-6, with 10 positions matching TRBD1. Germline CDR1 is GTSNPN and CDR2 is SVGIG (reference sequence). The CDR3 covers 19 residues. Losses at the gene ends were 2 bases for V and 0 bases for J; bases not matched to a gene: 10. This CDR3 reads CAWSRVGTGVPSYNSPLHF. CDR3 sequence (DNA): TGTGCCTGGAGTAGGGTAGGGACAGGGGTCCCCTCCTATAATTCACCCCTCCACTTT.

V is TRBV25-1 and J is TRBJ1-5, with 9 positions matching TRBD1. Trimming removed 8 bases from V and 2 bases from J; junction bases left unmatched: 4. The CDR3 loop spans 14 amino acids. Germline-derived CDR1 and CDR2 are MGHDK and SYGVNS. The CDR3 sequence: CASWTGEGNQPQHF. The CDR3 DNA reads as TGTGCCAGCTGGACAGGGGAGGGCAATCAGCCCCAGCATTTT.

V and J are TRBV4-3 and TRBJ2-1; TRBD2 agrees at 8 bases. The CDR3 spans 15 residues. The germline V gene encodes CDR1 LGHNA and CDR2 YSLEER. Losses at the gene ends were 2 bases for V and 3 bases for J; bases not matched to a gene: 3. The CDR3 DNA reads TGCGCCAGCAGCCAAACCGGGGGGGACTACAATGAGCAGTTCTTC. It translates to CASSQTGGDYNEQFF.

V usage is TRBV7-9 and J usage is TRBJ1-4; TRBD1 matches at 8 bases. The CDR3 is made up of 14 amino acids. V gave up 9 bases and J gave up 7 bases; unmatched junction bases: 10. The germline V gene has CDR1 SEHNR and CDR2 FQNEAQ (reference sequence). The CDR3: CASQDRVSFEKLFF. CDR3 nucleotides: TGTGCCAGTCAGGACAGGGTGTCGTTTGAAAAACTGTTTTTT.